The 24 T cell receptor beta chains below all came from one sample that was sequenced in a study of technical replicates of blood from four donors. This table comes from immunoSEQ multiplex PCR, and its TCRdb copy is limited to in-frame clones, with some not included. The sample includes about 88,000 clones, under 95% of them seen just once. Sequencing used T cells isolated from PBMCs. Receptors were obtained from a human donor in good health.

The rearrangement joins TRBV30 to TRBJ2-1, with D possibly being TRBD2 (5 bases). The germline CDR1 and CDR2 sequences are GTSNPN and SVGIG (reference sequence). Trimming took off 2 bases at V and 7 bases at J, with 15 bases between the two ends. CDR3 length: 14 residues. CDR3 in DNA: TGTGCCTGGAGTCTAGCCCGGATGGGAAATGAGCAGTTCTTC. Amino acid sequence: CAWSLARMGNEQFF.

This chain joins TRBV6-1 and TRBJ2-7; TRBD1 matches at 7 bases. The CDR3 loop spans 16 amino acids. The germline V gene has CDR1 MNHNS and CDR2 SASEGT. V was pared by 2 bases and J by 0 bases, with 7 bases of the junction left unmatched. CDR3 in amino acids: CASSEWGTASSYEQYF. The CDR3 DNA reads as TGTGCCAGCAGTGAATGGGGGACAGCGAGCTCCTACGAGCAGTACTTC.

The chain has TRBV18 and TRBJ2-5; D ambiguous. CDR3 length: 13 amino acids. With 0 bases removed from V and 5 bases from J, the gap between germline ends came to 7 bases. From germline, CDR1 is KGHSH and CDR2 LQKENI. In DNA form, the CDR3 reads TGTGCCAGCTCACCACCGGCTTCCGAGACCCAGTACTTC. It specifies CASSPPASETQYF.

CDR3: CASSVGRGNSPLHF. The DNA for the CDR3 is TGTGCCAGCAGCGTAGGACGCGGTAATTCACCCCTCCACTTT. J is TRBJ1-6 and V is TRBV9; D remains unclear. The CDR3 spans 14 residues. Trimming took 0 bases from V and 6 from J, leaving 7 bases between them. Germline CDR1 SGDLS, CDR2 YYNGEE.

The gene calls are TRBV19 and TRBJ1-2; D is unresolved. CDR3 length: 13 amino acids. V was pared by 5 bases and J by 4 bases, with 11 bases between. CDR1 LNHDA and CDR2 SQIVND come from the germline V gene (reference sequence). CDR3 bases: TGTGCCAGTAGTGGGCAGATCTTCTATGGCTACACCTTC. This gives the protein CASSGQIFYGYTF. The variable domain in full, with the rest retrieved from reference TRBV19 and TRBJ1-2, is DGGITQSPKYLFRKEGQNVTLSCEQNLNHDAMYWYRQDPGQGLRLIYYSQIVNDFQKGDIAEGYSVSREKKESFPLTVTSAQKNPTAFYLCASSGQIFYGYTFGSGTRLTVV.

The chain uses TRBV2 and TRBJ2-1; 8 bases fit TRBD2. Germline assignment: CDR1 SNHLY and CDR2 FYNNEI. The junction had 6 bases not matched to a gene; V was cut back by 5 bases and J by 0 bases. This CDR3 region has 16 residues. The CDR3 nucleotides read TGTGCCAGCAGTCTTACTAGCGGTCACTCCTACAATGAGCAGTTCTTC. It codes for CASSLTSGHSYNEQFF.

The chain carries TRBV11-2 and TRBJ2-1, with TRBD2 identical over 9 bases. J was trimmed by 5 bases and V by 6 bases; bases with no gene match: 8. Germline V gives CDR1 SGHAT, CDR2 FQNNGV. The CDR3 is 15 amino acids. CDR3 DNA sequence: TGTGCCAGCAGTGATAGCGGGAGTGCCCACAATGAGCAGTTCTTC. Amino acids: CASSDSGSAHNEQFF.

The DNA for the CDR3 is TGTGCCAGCAGCCTGGGACAGGGAGTTACCTACGAGCAGTACTTC. Translated, it gives CASSLGQGVTYEQYF. The rearrangement joins TRBV5-4 to TRBJ2-7, with 9 bases aligning to TRBD1. V lost 4 bases to trimming and J lost 2 bases; unmatched junction nucleotides: 7. This CDR3 has 15 amino acids. The germline V gene has CDR1 SGHNT and CDR2 YYREEE (reference sequence). The whole variable domain, filled in from reference TRBV5-4 and TRBJ2-7, reads ETGVTQSPTHLIKTRGQQVTLRCSSQSGHNTVSWYQQALGQGPQFIFQYYREEENGRGNFPPRFSGLQFPNYSSELNVNALELDDSALYLCASSLGQGVTYEQYFGPGTRLTVT.

The V gene is TRBV27, the J gene TRBJ2-3; 7 bases agree with TRBD1. The CDR3 sequence is 15 residues long. The germline gives CDR1 MNHEY, CDR2 SMNVEV (reference sequence). V gave up 3 bases and J gave up 1 base; unmatched junction bases: 4. The CDR3: CASSFRQGGTDTQYF. The CDR3 coding sequence is TGTGCCAGCAGTTTTAGGCAGGGGGGCACAGATACGCAGTATTTT.

This chain joins TRBV2 and TRBJ1-2, with TRBD1 matching over 9 bases. Looked up from germline, CDR1 is SNHLY and CDR2 is FYNNEI. V dropped 9 bases and J dropped 4; count of bases not matched to a gene: 6. This CDR3 has 13 residues. The CDR3 sequence is CARSDRGVYGYTF. The CDR3 bases are TGTGCCAGGTCGGACAGGGGAGTCTATGGCTACACCTTC.

The rearrangement links TRBV2 to TRBJ2-5; perhaps TRBD1 as D (5 bases). The CDR3 contains 13 residues. Trimming took off 6 bases at V and 5 bases at J, with 13 bases between the two ends. In germline, CDR1 is SNHLY, CDR2 FYNNEI. The CDR3 sequence is CASSPQGRETQYF. The CDR3 DNA is TGTGCCAGCAGCCCCCAGGGAAGGGAGACCCAGTACTTC.

The chain recombines TRBV4-1 with TRBJ1-1; perhaps TRBD1 as D (6 bases). The V end lost 5 bases, the J end lost 0 bases, and 10 bases lay between the germline ends. Germline assignment: CDR1 MGHRA and CDR2 YSYEKL. This CDR3 has 14 amino acids. As DNA, the CDR3 is TGCGCCAGCAGCACGGGACACGTGAACACTGAAGCTTTCTTT. Protein product: CASSTGHVNTEAFF.

J is TRBJ1-1 and V is TRBV4-1; TRBD1 is a possible D gene (6 bases). The germline CDR1 and CDR2 sequences are MGHRA and YSYEKL. The CDR3 covers 15 residues. Trimming stripped 1 base from V and 4 bases from J, with 13 bases between. The CDR3 region is CASSQGTGLGTEAFF. The CDR3 region has the DNA TGCGCCAGCAGCCAAGGAACAGGGTTAGGCACTGAAGCTTTCTTT.

The V gene is TRBV7-9, the J gene TRBJ2-2; TRBD1 aligns across 11 bases. This CDR3 comprises 18 residues. Germline V gives CDR1 SEHNR, CDR2 FQNEAQ (reference sequence). After removal of 0 bases from V and 2 bases from J, the junction contained 5 bases not matched to a gene. CDR3 protein: CASSLARTGGRNTGELFF. The CDR3 DNA reads as TGTGCCAGCAGCTTAGCACGGACAGGGGGCCGAAACACCGGGGAGCTGTTTTTT.

The chain links TRBV4-2 to TRBJ2-7, with D maybe TRBD2 (5 bases). Germline assignment: CDR1 LGHNA and CDR2 YNFKEQ. V lost 3 bases, J lost 3 bases, and 12 bases lay in between. The CDR3 contains 14 residues. As DNA, the CDR3 is TGTGCCAGCAGCCAGAATCCGGGATTCTACGAGCAGTACTTC. Its protein product is CASSQNPGFYEQYF.

The CDR3 DNA is TGTGCCAGCAGTGAGACAGGGGAGAACTCCTACGAGCAGTACTTC. Translating gives CASSETGENSYEQYF. This chain joins TRBV28 and TRBJ2-7; 8 bases map to TRBD1. The V gene's germline CDR1 is MDHEN and CDR2 SYDVKM. This CDR3 has 15 residues. V shed 5 bases and J 0 bases; nucleotides not matched to a gene: 6.

This sequence joins TRBV5-4 and TRBJ2-3; perhaps TRBD2 as D (5 bases). This CDR3 has 17 amino acids. Germline values: CDR1 SGHNT, CDR2 YYREEE (reference sequence). V was trimmed by 0 bases and J by 0 bases, leaving 14 bases between them. The CDR3 loop is CASSLGGWTSSTDTQYF. As DNA, the CDR3 is TGTGCCAGCAGCTTGGGAGGGTGGACCTCTAGCACAGATACGCAGTATTTT.

V and J are TRBV18 and TRBJ2-7; 9 nucleotides align to TRBD2. In germline, CDR1 is KGHSH, CDR2 LQKENI. The V and J ends lost 0 bases and 3 bases, in that order; junction bases with no gene match: 3. This CDR3 has 15 amino acids. In DNA, the CDR3 is TGTGCCAGCTCACCACCTGGCGGGAGGGTCTACGAGCAGTACTTC. Protein: CASSPPGGRVYEQYF.

The chain carries TRBV7-8 and TRBJ1-1; D remains unclear. Germline CDR1 SGHVS, CDR2 FQNEAQ. The CDR3 totals 14 residues. Trimming shortened V by 2 bases and J by 1 base, and 8 bases separated the two germline ends. The chain's CDR3 is CASSLLRRNTEAFF. Here the CDR3 DNA reads TGTGCCAGCAGCTTATTACGCAGGAACACTGAAGCTTTCTTT. Drawing the rest from reference TRBV7-8 and TRBJ1-1, the complete variable domain is GAGVSQSPRYKVAKRGQDVALRCDPISGHVSLFWYQQALGQGPEFLTYFQNEAQLDKSGLPSDRFFAERPEGSVSTLKIQRTQQEDSAVYLCASSLLRRNTEAFFGQGTRLTVV.

The chain joins TRBV4-2 to TRBJ2-2; D might be TRBD2 (6 bases). The CDR3 totals 15 residues. Trimming pared 4 bases from V and 5 bases from J, leaving 14 bases between. Germline V lookup: CDR1 LGHNA, CDR2 YNFKEQ. CDR3 residues: CASSPSSGRTGELFF. CDR3 nucleotides: TGTGCCAGCAGCCCTTCCTCGGGGAGGACCGGGGAGCTGTTTTTT.

This clone was detected only a few times. This chain joins TRBV4-1 and TRBJ2-1; TRBD2 agrees at 16 bases. CDR1 is MGHRA, CDR2 YSYEKL, per germline. CDR3 length equals 22 residues. The V gene end was trimmed by 2 bases and the J gene end by 8 bases; junction bases not matched to a gene: 21. CDR3 region: CASSQPPLGTSGRALVSDEQFF. CDR3 in DNA: TGCGCCAGCAGCCAACCCCCCCTCGGGACTAGCGGGAGGGCTTTAGTTTCGGATGAGCAGTTCTTC.

This clone has more than one count but fewer than ten. The chain has TRBV4-1 and TRBJ1-4; D unclear. From germline, CDR1 is MGHRA and CDR2 YSYEKL. The V and J ends lost 3 bases and 8 bases respectively, with 13 bases between them. CDR3 length: 14 residues. DNA for the CDR3: TGCGCCAGCAGCCAGATCCAATTAGAAGAAAAACTGTTTTTT. The encoded protein is CASSQIQLEEKLFF.

V and J are TRBV7-6 and TRBJ1-2; 10 nucleotides agree with TRBD1. Germline V gene data show CDR1 as SGHVS and CDR2 as FNYEAQ. This CDR3 has 15 residues. V lost 4 bases to trimming and J lost 7 bases; unmatched junction nucleotides: 9. The CDR3 DNA reads as TGTGCCAGCAGCTCCACCCGGGACAGGGGCCGTGGCTACACCTTC. This translates into CASSSTRDRGRGYTF. Combining the CDR3 with reference TRBV7-6 and TRBJ1-2 gives the whole variable domain GAGVSQSPRYKVTKRGQDVALRCDPISGHVSLYWYRQALGQGPEFLTYFNYEAQQDKSGLPNDRFSAERPEGSISTLTIQRTEQRDSAMYRCASSSTRDRGRGYTFGSGTRLTVV.

The V and J genes are TRBV27 and TRBJ2-7, with 7 bases aligning to TRBD2. The J segment lost 6 bases and the V segment lost 0 bases, leaving 8 bases of the junction unmatched. Per germline, CDR1 MNHEY and CDR2 SMNVEV (reference sequence). The CDR3 runs to 15 residues. This chain's CDR3 is CASSLSRTSLAEQYF. DNA of the CDR3: TGTGCCAGCAGTTTATCAAGGACTAGTCTTGCCGAGCAGTACTTC.